The source of this T cell receptor beta chain is a study of T cell repertoires in cytomegalovirus infection. The wider study: It was the public TCR beta signatures that indicated both CMV infection and matching HLA type.

The study, taken as a whole, reports: HLA-C-restricted CMV clonotypes gave the most frequent clonotype in two of eight donors. Identification of carriers of CMV plus the relevant HLA was achieved through cumulative public TCR beta family frequency.

Points on this clonotype: Its specificity is unknown.

J lost 5 bases, V lost 4 bases, and 3 bases had no gene match. Germline values: CDR1 SQVTM, CDR2 ANQGSEA. There are 13 residues in the CDR3. Using its own MiXCR run on the reads, TCRdb lists one record per CDR3 protein. This sample has about 680,000 distinct CDR3 sequences; 20% to 25% occur once, and the top ten carry around 7.6%. J is TRBJ1-4 and V is TRBV29-1; 8 nucleotides agree with TRBD1. This TCR was recovered from a human donor in good health (CMV status not recorded). Some clones in this sample may be carry-over from other donors' samples. Material for sequencing was CD8+ T cells from PBMCs. CDR3: CSVGDRRNEKLFF. The CDR3 bases are TGCAGCGTTGGGGACAGGAGAAATGAAAAACTGTTTTTT.